This T cell receptor beta chain came from a study of OX40 agonist ivuxolimab in advanced cancers. Study-wide background: A diagnosis of hepatocellular carcinoma, melanoma, renal cell or head and neck cancer was present in dose-escalation patients.

In regard to this clone: As yet, its antigen is unknown.

General study findings and limits: Those patients achieving a partial response at 0.1-3.0 mg/kg showed among the lowest clonal expansion.

Produced via immunoSEQ multiplex PCR; TCRdb's table is partial and in-frame only. This table holds under 90,000 clones, 89% found once. Per the germline V gene, CDR1 is LNHDA and CDR2 is SQIVND (reference sequence). The V and J ends lost 6 bases and 4 bases, in that order; junction bases with no gene match: 10. The CDR3 totals 15 residues. It was autoimmune disease history or systemic immunosuppression that excluded patients. Here the sequenced sample was CD4+ or CD8+ T cells sorted from blood, taken in a trial of the OX40 agonist ivuxolimab. V gene TRBV19 combines with J gene TRBJ1-1, with 8 positions matching TRBD1. The TCR sequence derives from an adult with an advanced solid tumor such as melanoma, head and neck, liver or kidney cancer. For the CDR3, the DNA is TGTGCCAGTAGCCTAACAGGGGGGGTTGGCACTGAAGCTTTCTTT. This encodes CASSLTGGVGTEAFF.